Presented here are 21 T cell receptor beta chains from one specimen sequenced in a study of T cell responses to AZD1222 COVID-19 vaccine. Libraries were prepared by immunoSEQ multiplex PCR; TCRdb keeps only in-frame clonotypes and omits some of them. Of 140,000 or so clones listed, 70% to 90% are singletons. The sequencing used peripheral blood, collected on day 0 of AZD1222 vaccination. The origin of the receptors is an adult in good health.

The gene calls are TRBV19 and TRBJ2-7, with 7 bases fitting TRBD2. This CDR3 is built from 17 residues. Germline values: CDR1 LNHDA, CDR2 SQIVND (reference sequence). V shed 5 bases, J shed 1 base, and the junction held 14 bases outside the gene matches. CDR3 loop: CASSLKTGTKNSYEQYF. CDR3 sequence (DNA): TGTGCCAGTAGTCTTAAAACCGGGACTAAAAATTCCTACGAGCAGTACTTC.

CDR3 loop: CASSLIRDTEAFF. For the CDR3, the DNA is TGTGCCAGCAGCTTGATCAGGGACACTGAAGCTTTCTTT. The rearrangement joins TRBV5-6 to TRBJ1-1; D may be TRBD1 (5 bases). In germline, CDR1 is SGHDT, CDR2 YYEEEE. The V gene lost 1 base and the J gene lost 3 bases, with 7 bases spanning the gap. CDR3 length equals 13 residues.

The chain uses TRBV28 and TRBJ1-5; no clear D gene. V dropped 8 bases and J dropped 2 bases, with 19 bases sitting between them. Looked up from germline, CDR1 is MDHEN and CDR2 is SYDVKM. The CDR3 sequence is 16 residues long. The CDR3: CASSSGPTTGNQPQHF. Written as DNA, the CDR3 is TGTGCCAGCTCCTCCGGGCCTACAACCGGCAATCAGCCCCAGCATTTT.

In its sample, this clone was seen once. This chain joins TRBV27 and TRBJ2-2, with D unclear. Germline CDR1 reads MNHEY; CDR2 reads SMNVEV (reference sequence). V dropped 4 bases and J dropped 0 bases, with 12 bases sitting between them. The CDR3 runs 16 residues. The CDR3 loop is CASSSMIKANTGELFF. The CDR3 DNA follows: TGTGCCAGCAGTTCGATGATAAAAGCGAACACCGGGGAGCTGTTTTTT.

In DNA form, the CDR3 reads TGCGCCAGCAGCCAAGATCCCCGGAGCTATGGCTACACCTTC. Amino acids: CASSQDPRSYGYTF. The V and J genes are TRBV4-1 and TRBJ1-2; no firm D call. V was trimmed by 0 bases and J by 4 bases, leaving 9 bases between them. The CDR3 contains 14 residues. CDR1 is MGHRA and CDR2 is YSYEKL in the germline V gene.

The chain couples TRBV2 to TRBJ1-3; 7 nucleotides agree with TRBD1. V lost 7 bases and J lost 0; bases outside the gene matches: 9. The CDR3 is 16 residues long. Germline V CDR1 and CDR2: SNHLY, FYNNEI. The CDR3 DNA is TGTGCCAGCACTCAATTGCGGGACAGCTCTGGAAACACCATATATTTT. This encodes CASTQLRDSSGNTIYF.

V and J are TRBV19 and TRBJ2-5; D could derive from TRBD1 or TRBD2 (5 bases each). V gave up 7 bases and J gave up 5 bases, with 20 bases separating them. The CDR3 consists of 15 residues. Germline V gives CDR1 LNHDA, CDR2 SQIVND (reference sequence). This chain's CDR3 is CASMGPDPWRETQYF. The CDR3 DNA follows: TGTGCCAGTATGGGGCCAGATCCTTGGAGGGAGACCCAGTACTTC. Together with reference TRBV19 and TRBJ2-5, the CDR3 gives the full variable domain: DGGITQSPKYLFRKEGQNVTLSCEQNLNHDAMYWYRQDPGQGLRLIYYSQIVNDFQKGDIAEGYSVSREKKESFPLTVTSAQKNPTAFYLCASMGPDPWRETQYFGPGTRLLVL.

The chain is built from TRBV28 and TRBJ1-1, with TRBD1 as a possible D gene (6 bases). CDR3 length: 12 residues. From germline, CDR1 is MDHEN and CDR2 SYDVKM. Between the trimmed V and J ends, which lost 10 bases and 3 bases, there was a span of 12 bases. The CDR3 DNA reads as TGTGCCACCGGGGACACCTACACTGAAGCTTTCTTT. Translated, it gives CATGDTYTEAFF.

The rearrangement joins TRBV7-2 to TRBJ2-1, with 13 bases fitting TRBD2. V lost 1 base, J lost 8 bases, and 8 bases stayed unmatched. CDR1 and CDR2 (germline): SGHTA, FQGNSA. There are 17 residues in the CDR3. CDR3 amino acids: CASSLEKTSGRAHEQFF. In nucleotides, the CDR3 is TGTGCCAGCAGCTTAGAGAAAACTAGCGGGAGGGCCCATGAGCAGTTCTTC.

The rearrangement uses TRBV3-1 (or the pseudogene TRBV3-2) and TRBJ2-7; 8 bases line up with TRBD1. Trimming took 4 bases from V and 5 from J; bases not matched to a gene: 7. CDR1 and CDR2 from the germline V gene are LGHDT and YNNKEL (reference sequence). CDR3 length: 14 amino acids. The CDR3 DNA is TGTGCCAGCAGCCTCACAACGACAGGGGACGAGCAGTACTTC. Translating gives CASSLTTTGDEQYF.

The chain uses TRBV28 and TRBJ1-6, with D possibly TRBD1 on 5 matching bases. Germline V CDR1 and CDR2: MDHEN, SYDVKM. V was cut by 6 bases and J by 8 bases, with 17 bases left in between. The CDR3 has 15 residues. Written as DNA, the CDR3 is TGTGCCAGCAGCAGGGACGGTGGTAGCTATTCACCCCTCCACTTT. The encoded protein is CASSRDGGSYSPLHF.

The CDR3 protein is CASRHHPGQGSTEAFF. The CDR3 bases are TGCGCCAGCAGACACCACCCTGGACAGGGAAGCACTGAAGCTTTCTTT. This chain uses TRBV4-1 with TRBJ1-1, with 8 bases that match TRBD1. Per germline, CDR1 MGHRA and CDR2 YSYEKL. The CDR3 has 16 residues. The trim removed 6 bases at V and 4 bases at J, leaving 13 bases unmatched.

The rearrangement links TRBV7-6 to TRBJ1-4, with TRBD1 matching over 8 bases. The V gene end was trimmed by 4 bases and the J gene end by 5 bases; junction bases not matched to a gene: 9. There are 16 residues in the CDR3. Germline CDR1 and CDR2: SGHVS and FNYEAQ. This CDR3 is CASSSRTGQGNEKLFF. As DNA, the CDR3 is TGTGCCAGCAGCTCCCGGACAGGGCAAGGGAATGAAAAACTGTTTTTT.

This clone came up once. The chain recombines TRBV3-1 (or the pseudogene TRBV3-2) with TRBJ2-7, with D hard to call. The germline V gene encodes CDR1 LGHDT and CDR2 YNNKEL (reference sequence). There are 16 residues in the CDR3. The V gene lost 4 bases and the J gene lost 2 bases, with 18 bases spanning the gap. CDR3 residues: CASSPLGVRRTYEQYF. DNA of the CDR3: TGTGCCAGCAGCCCTCTAGGCGTAAGGCGGACCTACGAGCAGTACTTC.

There are a few counts of this clone. The V and J genes are TRBV4-1 and TRBJ1-4, with D tentatively TRBD1 (5 bases). CDR3 size: 15 residues. The V gene lost 0 bases and the J gene lost 11 bases, with 16 bases spanning the gap. The germline V gene encodes CDR1 MGHRA and CDR2 YSYEKL. The CDR3 region has the DNA TGCGCCAGCAGCCAAGAGTTGGCCAGGGTGGCGAAACTGTTTTTT. As protein: CASSQELARVAKLFF.

The chain carries TRBV13 and TRBJ1-1; D call uncertain. CDR3 length: 17 residues. The germline CDR1 and CDR2 sequences are PRHDT and FYEKMQ (reference sequence). The germline V and J ends were trimmed by 2 bases and 5 bases, with 21 bases remaining between them. The CDR3: CASSLRVRDGVLTEAFF. Written as DNA, the CDR3 is TGTGCCAGCAGCTTAAGGGTTCGGGATGGGGTTCTTACTGAAGCTTTCTTT.

The V and J genes are TRBV2 and TRBJ1-1; 7 positions match TRBD1. The J segment lost 6 bases and the V segment lost 5 bases, leaving 6 bases of the junction unmatched. Germline lookup yields CDR1 SNHLY and CDR2 FYNNEI. CDR3 length equals 13 residues. The CDR3 DNA is TGTGCCAGCAGTCAACAGGGGCCCCCTGAAGCTTTCTTT. Amino acid sequence: CASSQQGPPEAFF.

The chain carries TRBV29-1 and TRBJ1-1; no clear D. Germline V gene data show CDR1 as SQVTM and CDR2 as ANQGSEA. This CDR3 has 11 residues. V lost 6 bases and J lost 2, with 7 bases in between. CDR3 sequence (DNA): TGCAGCGTGGCCGTTAACACTGAAGCTTTCTTT. It encodes CSVAVNTEAFF.

The rearrangement links TRBV19 to TRBJ1-1, with no clear D. The ends were cut back, 5 bases at V and 2 bases at J, with 9 bases in the middle. There are 13 residues in the CDR3. CDR1 and CDR2 from the germline V gene are LNHDA and SQIVND (reference sequence). CDR3 residues: CASSPLINTEAFF. CDR3 coding DNA: TGTGCCAGTAGTCCATTGATAAACACTGAAGCTTTCTTT.

This chain's CDR3 is CASRLGQGAYGYTF. The CDR3 DNA is TGTGCCAGCAGACTCGGACAGGGGGCCTATGGCTACACCTTC. This rearrangement joins TRBV7-9 to TRBJ1-2; TRBD1 aligns across 11 bases. With 6 bases clipped from V and 4 bases from J, the junction kept 4 bases outside the gene matches. Germline V gene sequence: CDR1 SEHNR, CDR2 FQNEAQ (reference sequence). The CDR3 is 14 amino acids.

The J gene is TRBJ1-2, the V gene TRBV27; TRBD1 might be the D (5 bases). CDR3 size: 16 residues. Per germline, CDR1 MNHEY and CDR2 SMNVEV (reference sequence). Trimming pared 6 bases from V and 4 bases from J, leaving 21 bases between. CDR3 region: CASRGVLSGAGYGYTF. The CDR3, as DNA: TGTGCCAGCAGGGGGGTCTTGTCCGGGGCCGGCTATGGCTACACCTTC.